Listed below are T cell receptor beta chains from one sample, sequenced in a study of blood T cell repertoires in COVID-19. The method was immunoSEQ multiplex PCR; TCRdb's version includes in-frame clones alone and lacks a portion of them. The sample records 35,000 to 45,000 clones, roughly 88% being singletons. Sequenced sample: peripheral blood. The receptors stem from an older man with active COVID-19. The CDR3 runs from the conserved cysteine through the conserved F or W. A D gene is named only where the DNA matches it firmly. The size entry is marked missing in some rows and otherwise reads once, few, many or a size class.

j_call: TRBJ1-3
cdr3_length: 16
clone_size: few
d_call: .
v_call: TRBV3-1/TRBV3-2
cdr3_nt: TGTGCCAGCAGCCAAGGTCGAGGACAAACTGGAAACACCATATATTTT
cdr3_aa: CASSQGRGQTGNTIYF

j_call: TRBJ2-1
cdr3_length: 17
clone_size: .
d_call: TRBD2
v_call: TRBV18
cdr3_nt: TGTGCCAGCTCGTCCCTAGCGGGAGGGCCTACCTACAATGAGCAGTTCTTC
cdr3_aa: CASSSLAGGPTYNEQFF

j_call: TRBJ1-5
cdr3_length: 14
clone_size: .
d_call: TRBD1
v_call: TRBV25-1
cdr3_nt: TGTGCCAGCATTCCCGCAGGGGGCGGTCAGCCCCAGCATTTT
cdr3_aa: CASIPAGGGQPQHF

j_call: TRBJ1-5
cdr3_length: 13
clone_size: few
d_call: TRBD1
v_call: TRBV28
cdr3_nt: TGTGCCAGCCGAGGGACAGGGGATCAGCCCCAGCATTTT
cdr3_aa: CASRGTGDQPQHF

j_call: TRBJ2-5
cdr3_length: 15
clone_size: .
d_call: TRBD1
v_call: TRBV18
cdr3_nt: TGTGCCAGCTCACCACCCGAGACAGGGGGACGGACCCAGTACTTC
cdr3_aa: CASSPPETGGRTQYF

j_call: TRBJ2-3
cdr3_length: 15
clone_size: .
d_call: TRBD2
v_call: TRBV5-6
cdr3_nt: TGTGCCAGCAGCCATCCTTTAGCGGGTTTAGATACGCAGTATTTT
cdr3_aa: CASSHPLAGLDTQYF

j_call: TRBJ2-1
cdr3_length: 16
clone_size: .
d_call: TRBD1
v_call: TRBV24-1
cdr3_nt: TGTGCCACCAGTGACCCCACAGGGGCAGCCTACAATGAGCAGTTCTTC
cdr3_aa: CATSDPTGAAYNEQFF

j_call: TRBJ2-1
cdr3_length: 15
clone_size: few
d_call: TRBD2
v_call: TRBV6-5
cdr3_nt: TGTGCCAGCAGTTTTAGCGGGAGGACGAACAATGAGCAGTTCTTC
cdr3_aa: CASSFSGRTNNEQFF

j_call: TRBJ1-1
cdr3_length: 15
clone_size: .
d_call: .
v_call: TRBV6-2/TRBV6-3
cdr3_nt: TGTGCCAGCAGTTTCAGGGGAGTCATGAACACTGAAGCTTTCTTT
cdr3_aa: CASSFRGVMNTEAFF

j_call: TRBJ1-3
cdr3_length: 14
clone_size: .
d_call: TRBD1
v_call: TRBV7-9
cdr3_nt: TGTGCCAGCAGCTCTCGACAGGGGGAAGACACCATATATTTT
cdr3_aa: CASSSRQGEDTIYF